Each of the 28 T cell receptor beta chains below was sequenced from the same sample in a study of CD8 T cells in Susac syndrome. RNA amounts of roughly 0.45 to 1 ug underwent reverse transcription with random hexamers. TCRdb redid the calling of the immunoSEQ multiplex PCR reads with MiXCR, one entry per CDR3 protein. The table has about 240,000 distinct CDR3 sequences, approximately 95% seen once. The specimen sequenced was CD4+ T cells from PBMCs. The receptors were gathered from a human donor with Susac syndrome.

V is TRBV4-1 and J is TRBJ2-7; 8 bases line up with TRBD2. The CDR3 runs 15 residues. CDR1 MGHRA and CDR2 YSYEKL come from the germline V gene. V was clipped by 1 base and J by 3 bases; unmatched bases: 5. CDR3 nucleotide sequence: TGCGCCAGCAGCCAAGTGGAAACTAGCGGCTACGAGCAGTACTTC. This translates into CASSQVETSGYEQYF.

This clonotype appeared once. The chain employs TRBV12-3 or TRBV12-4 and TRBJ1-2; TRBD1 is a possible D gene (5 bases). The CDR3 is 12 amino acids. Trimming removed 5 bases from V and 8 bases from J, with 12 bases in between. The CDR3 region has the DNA TGTGCCAGCAGTGGGGACGCGGGGGGCTACACCTTC. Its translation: CASSGDAGGYTF.

Written as DNA, the CDR3 is TGTGCCAGCGCCCCGGCCTTTTTGTCTGGTGAGCAGTTCTTC. Translated: CASAPAFLSGEQFF. The gene calls are TRBV7-9 and TRBJ2-1; D unclear. Trimming shortened V by 8 bases and J by 9 bases, and 20 bases separated the two germline ends. The CDR3 has 14 amino acids. Germline V gene data show CDR1 as SEHNR and CDR2 as FQNEAQ (reference sequence).

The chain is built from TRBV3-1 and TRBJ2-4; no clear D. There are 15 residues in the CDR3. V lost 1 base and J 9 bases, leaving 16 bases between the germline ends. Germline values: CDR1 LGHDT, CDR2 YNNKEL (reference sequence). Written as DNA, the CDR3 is TGTGCCAGCAGCCAAGTAGGGCCACCCTCGGGCATTCAGTACTTC. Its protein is CASSQVGPPSGIQYF. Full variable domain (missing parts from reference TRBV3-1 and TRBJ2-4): DTAVSQTPKYLVTQMGNDKSIKCEQNLGHDTMYWYKQDSKKFLKIMFSYNNKELIINETVPNRFSPKSPDKAHLNLHINSLELGDSAVYFCASSQVGPPSGIQYFGAGTRLSVL.

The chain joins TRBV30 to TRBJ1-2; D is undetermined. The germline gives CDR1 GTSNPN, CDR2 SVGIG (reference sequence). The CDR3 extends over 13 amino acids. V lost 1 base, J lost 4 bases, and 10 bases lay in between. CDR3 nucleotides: TGTGCCTGGAGTGGACCCGCGGGCTATGGCTACACCTTC. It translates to CAWSGPAGYGYTF.

The CDR3 spells CASSEYTGQGSYEQYF. The CDR3 region has the DNA TGTGCCAGCAGTGAATATACCGGACAGGGTTCCTACGAGCAGTACTTC. The rearrangement links TRBV25-1 to TRBJ2-7; 8 nucleotides align to TRBD1. The CDR3 is made up of 16 amino acids. With 0 bases clipped from V and 1 base from J, the junction kept 5 bases outside the gene matches. Germline CDR1 and CDR2: MGHDK and SYGVNS.

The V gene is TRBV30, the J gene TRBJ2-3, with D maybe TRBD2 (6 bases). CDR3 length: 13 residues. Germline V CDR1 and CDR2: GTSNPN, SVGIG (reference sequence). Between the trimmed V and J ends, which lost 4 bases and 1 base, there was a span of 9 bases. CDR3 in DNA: TGTGCCTGGAAAGCTAGCGGCACAGATACGCAGTATTTT. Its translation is CAWKASGTDTQYF.

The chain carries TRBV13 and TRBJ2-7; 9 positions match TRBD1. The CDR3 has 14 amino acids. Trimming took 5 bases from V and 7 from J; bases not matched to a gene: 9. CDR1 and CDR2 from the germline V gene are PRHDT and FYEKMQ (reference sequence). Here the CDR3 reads CASSHRDRVQEQYF. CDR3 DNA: TGTGCCAGCAGCCATCGGGACAGGGTACAGGAGCAGTACTTC.

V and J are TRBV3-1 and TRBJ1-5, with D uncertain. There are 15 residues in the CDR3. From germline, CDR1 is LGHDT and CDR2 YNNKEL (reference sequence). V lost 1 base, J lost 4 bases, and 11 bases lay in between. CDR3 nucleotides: TGTGCCAGCAGCCAAGGTTCTTGGGGTAATCAGCCCCAGCATTTT. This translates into CASSQGSWGNQPQHF.

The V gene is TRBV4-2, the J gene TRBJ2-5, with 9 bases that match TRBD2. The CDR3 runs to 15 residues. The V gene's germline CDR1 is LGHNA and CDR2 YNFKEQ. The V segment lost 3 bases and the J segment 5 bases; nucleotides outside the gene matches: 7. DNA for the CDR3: TGTGCCAGCAGCCATCCCTTAGCGGGAGTTGAGACCCAGTACTTC. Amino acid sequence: CASSHPLAGVETQYF.

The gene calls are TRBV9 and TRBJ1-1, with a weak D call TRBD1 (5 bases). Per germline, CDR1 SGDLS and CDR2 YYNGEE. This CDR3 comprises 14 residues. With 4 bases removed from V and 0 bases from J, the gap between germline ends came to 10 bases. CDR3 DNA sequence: TGTGCCAGCAGCAAACAGGTCATGAACACTGAAGCTTTCTTT. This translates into CASSKQVMNTEAFF.

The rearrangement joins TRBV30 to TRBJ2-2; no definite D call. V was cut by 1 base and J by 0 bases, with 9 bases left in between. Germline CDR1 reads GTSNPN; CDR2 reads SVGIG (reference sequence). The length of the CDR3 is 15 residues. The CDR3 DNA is TGTGCCTGGAGTGCGTTAGGAGCGAACACCGGGGAGCTGTTTTTT. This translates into CAWSALGANTGELFF.

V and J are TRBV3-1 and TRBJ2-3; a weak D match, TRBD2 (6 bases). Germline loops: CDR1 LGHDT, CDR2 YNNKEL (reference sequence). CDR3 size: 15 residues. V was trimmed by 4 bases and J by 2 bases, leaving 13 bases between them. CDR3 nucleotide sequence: TGTGCCAGCAGCCTGGCAGGGAGGCACACAGATACGCAGTATTTT. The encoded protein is CASSLAGRHTDTQYF.

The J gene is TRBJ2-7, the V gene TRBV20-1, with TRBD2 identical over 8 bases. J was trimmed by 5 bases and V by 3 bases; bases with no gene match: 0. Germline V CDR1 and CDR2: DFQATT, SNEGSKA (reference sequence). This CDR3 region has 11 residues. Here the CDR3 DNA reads TGCAGTGCTAGCGGGAGGGACGAGCAGTACTTC. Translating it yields CSASGRDEQYF.

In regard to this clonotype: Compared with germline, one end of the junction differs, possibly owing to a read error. CDR3 in amino acids: CASSPEGRSPRDF. The CDR3 DNA reads TGTGCCAGCAGCCCCGAGGGGAGGTCGCCTCGGGACTTC. The chain has TRBV6-5 and TRBJ2-7; D might be TRBD2 (6 bases). Germline V gives CDR1 MNHEY, CDR2 SVGAGI. The CDR3 has 13 amino acids.

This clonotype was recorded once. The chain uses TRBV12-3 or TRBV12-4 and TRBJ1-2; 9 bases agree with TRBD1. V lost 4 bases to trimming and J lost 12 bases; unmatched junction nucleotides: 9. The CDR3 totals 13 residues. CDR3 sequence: CASSSGQGYGHTF. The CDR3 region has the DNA TGTGCCAGCAGTTCGGGACAGGGTTACGGCCACACCTTC.

The CDR3 is CASSLERGTGANVLTF. The CDR3 DNA is TGCGCCAGCAGCTTGGAAAGGGGTACTGGGGCCAACGTCCTGACTTTC. The genes are TRBV5-1 and TRBJ2-6, with D tentatively TRBD1 (5 bases). Per germline, CDR1 SGHRS and CDR2 YFSETQ. The CDR3 sequence is 16 residues long. Trimming cost V 0 bases and J 2 bases, with 9 bases left between them.

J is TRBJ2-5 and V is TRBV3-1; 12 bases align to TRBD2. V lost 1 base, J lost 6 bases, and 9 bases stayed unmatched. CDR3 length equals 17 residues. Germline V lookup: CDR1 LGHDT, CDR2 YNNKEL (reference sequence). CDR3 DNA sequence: TGTGCCAGCAGCCAAGGATTAAGACTAGCGGGAGAAAAGACCCAGTACTTC. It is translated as CASSQGLRLAGEKTQYF.

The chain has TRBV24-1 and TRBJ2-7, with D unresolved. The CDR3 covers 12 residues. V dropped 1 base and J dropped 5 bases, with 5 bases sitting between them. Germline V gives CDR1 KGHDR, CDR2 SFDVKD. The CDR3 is CATSDFRDEQYF. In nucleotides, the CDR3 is TGTGCCACCAGTGATTTCCGGGACGAGCAGTACTTC.

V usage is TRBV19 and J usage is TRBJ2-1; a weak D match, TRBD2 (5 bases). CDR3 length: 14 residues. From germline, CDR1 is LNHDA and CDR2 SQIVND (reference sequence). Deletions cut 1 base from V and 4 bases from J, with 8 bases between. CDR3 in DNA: TGTGCCAGTAGTATAGGCGGGTCATACAATGAGCAGTTCTTC. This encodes CASSIGGSYNEQFF.

CDR3 nucleotide sequence: TGCGCCAGCAGCTCGGGACAGGGAGCGAACTATGGCTACACCTTC. This gives the protein CASSSGQGANYGYTF. This sequence joins TRBV5-1 and TRBJ1-2; 9 nucleotides agree with TRBD1. The germline gives CDR1 SGHRS, CDR2 YFSETQ. V was clipped by 3 bases and J by 2 bases; unmatched bases: 5. There are 15 residues in the CDR3.

The CDR3 region has the DNA TGTGCCAGCAGTGAATCGATCTTGGCAGGGCTTACCGAGCAGTACTTC. This sequence encodes CASSESILAGLTEQYF. The chain joins TRBV25-1 to TRBJ2-7; D might be TRBD1 (5 bases). The germline V gene encodes CDR1 MGHDK and CDR2 SYGVNS. There are 16 residues in the CDR3. V was clipped by 1 base and J by 6 bases, with 19 bases between them.

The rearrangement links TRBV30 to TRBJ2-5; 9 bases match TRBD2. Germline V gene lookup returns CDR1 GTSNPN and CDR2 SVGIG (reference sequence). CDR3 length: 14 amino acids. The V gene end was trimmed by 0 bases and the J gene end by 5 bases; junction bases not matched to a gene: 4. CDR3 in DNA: TGTGCCTGGAGTGTCCTAGCGGGAAAGGAGACCCAGTACTTC. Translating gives CAWSVLAGKETQYF.

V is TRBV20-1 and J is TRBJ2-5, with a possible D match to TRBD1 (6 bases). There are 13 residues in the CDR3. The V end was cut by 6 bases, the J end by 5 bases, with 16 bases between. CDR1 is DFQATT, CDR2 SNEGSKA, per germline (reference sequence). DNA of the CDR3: TGCAGTGCAACAAACAGGGTTAGGGAGACCCAGTACTTC. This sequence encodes CSATNRVRETQYF.

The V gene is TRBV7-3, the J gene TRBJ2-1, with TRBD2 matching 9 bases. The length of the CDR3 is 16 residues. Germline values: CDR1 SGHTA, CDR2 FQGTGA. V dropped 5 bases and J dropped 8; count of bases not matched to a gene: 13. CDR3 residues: CASSRGHSGGGDEQFF. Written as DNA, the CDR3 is TGTGCCAGCAGCCGGGGCCATAGCGGGGGAGGAGATGAGCAGTTCTTC.

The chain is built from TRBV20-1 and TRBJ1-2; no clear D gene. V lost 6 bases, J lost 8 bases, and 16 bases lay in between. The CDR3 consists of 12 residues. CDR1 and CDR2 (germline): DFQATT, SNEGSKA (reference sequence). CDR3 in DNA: TGCAGTGCGCATGAACCAGGTTTCGGCTACACCTTC. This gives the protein CSAHEPGFGYTF.

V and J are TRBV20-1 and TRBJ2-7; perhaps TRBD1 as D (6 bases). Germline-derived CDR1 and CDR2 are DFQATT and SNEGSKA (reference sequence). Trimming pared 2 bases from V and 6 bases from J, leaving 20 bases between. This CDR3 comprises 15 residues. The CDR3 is CSARTGQGILPEQYF. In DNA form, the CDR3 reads TGCAGTGCTAGAACGGGGCAGGGGATCCTACCCGAGCAGTACTTC.

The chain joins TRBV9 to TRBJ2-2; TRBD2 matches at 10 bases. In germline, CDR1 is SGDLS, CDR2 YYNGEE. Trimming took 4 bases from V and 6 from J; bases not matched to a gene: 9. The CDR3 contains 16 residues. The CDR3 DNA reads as TGTGCCAGCAGCCCGGGGCTAGCGGGAGTTCCCGGGGAGCTGTTTTTT. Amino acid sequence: CASSPGLAGVPGELFF.